One and the same sample provided the 2 T cell receptor beta chains below, sequenced in a study of T cells in Graves' hyperthyroidism and ophthalmopathy. Amplification yielded TCR beta CDR3 regions, with RNA transcripts as the source. TCR CDR3 underwent first-round RT-PCR with the HTBI primer set. TCRdb independently ran MiXCR on the multiplex PCR reads; one entry per CDR3 protein. The table includes 500,000 to 750,000 distinct CDR3 sequences, 13% to 15% detected once. The sample was blood. All receptors come from a woman aged 18-35 years with Graves' ophthalmopathy.

This clonotype was detected many times. The CDR3 nucleotides are TGTGCCAGCAGTTTAGCGGAGCATGAGCAGTTCTTC. Translation gives CASSLAEHEQFF. This chain uses TRBV12-3 or TRBV12-4 with TRBJ2-1, with D unclear. This CDR3 comprises 12 residues. Trimming took 0 bases from V and 8 from J, leaving 5 bases between them.

This clonotype came up many times. The V call is TRBV20-1, the J call TRBJ2-7, with TRBD2 matching over 11 bases. CDR3 size: 14 residues. CDR1 and CDR2 (germline): DFQATT, SNEGSKA (reference sequence). Trimming at V came to 6 bases and at J to 2 bases, leaving 6 bases not matched to a gene. The CDR3 region is CSATGTSGAYEQYF. The CDR3 DNA is TGCAGTGCGACCGGGACTAGCGGTGCCTACGAGCAGTACTTC.